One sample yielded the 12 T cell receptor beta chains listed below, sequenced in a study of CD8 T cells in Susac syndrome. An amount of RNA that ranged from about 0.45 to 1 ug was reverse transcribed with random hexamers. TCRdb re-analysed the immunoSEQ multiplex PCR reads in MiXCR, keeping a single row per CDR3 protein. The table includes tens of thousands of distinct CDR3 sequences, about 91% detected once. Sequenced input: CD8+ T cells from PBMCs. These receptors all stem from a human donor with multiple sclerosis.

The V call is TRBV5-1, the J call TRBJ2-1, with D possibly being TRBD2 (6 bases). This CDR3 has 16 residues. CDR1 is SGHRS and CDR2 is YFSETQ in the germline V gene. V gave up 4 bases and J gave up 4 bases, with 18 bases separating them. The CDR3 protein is CASSMGRYGLYNEQFF. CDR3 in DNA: TGCGCCAGCAGCATGGGGAGGTACGGGCTTTACAATGAGCAGTTCTTC.

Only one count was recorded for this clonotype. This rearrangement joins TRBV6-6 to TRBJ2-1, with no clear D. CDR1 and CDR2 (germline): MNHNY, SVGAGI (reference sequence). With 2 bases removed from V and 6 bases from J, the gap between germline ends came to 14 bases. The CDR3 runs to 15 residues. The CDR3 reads CASSYPVDGSNEQFF. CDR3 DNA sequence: TGTGCCAGCAGTTACCCGGTGGACGGTAGCAATGAGCAGTTCTTC.

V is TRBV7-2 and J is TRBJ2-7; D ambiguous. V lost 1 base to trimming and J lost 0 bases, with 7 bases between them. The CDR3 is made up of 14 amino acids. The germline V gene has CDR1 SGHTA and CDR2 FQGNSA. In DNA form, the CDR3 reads TGTGCCAGCAGCTTAGGGGCGGCCTCCTACGAGCAGTACTTC. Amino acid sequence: CASSLGAASYEQYF.

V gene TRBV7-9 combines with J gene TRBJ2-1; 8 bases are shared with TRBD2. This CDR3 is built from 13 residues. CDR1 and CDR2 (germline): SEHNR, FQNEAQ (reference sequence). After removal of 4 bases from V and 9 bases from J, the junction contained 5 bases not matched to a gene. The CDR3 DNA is TGTGCCAGCAGCTCCGGGGGGGCGTCTGAGCAGTTCTTC. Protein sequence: CASSSGGASEQFF.

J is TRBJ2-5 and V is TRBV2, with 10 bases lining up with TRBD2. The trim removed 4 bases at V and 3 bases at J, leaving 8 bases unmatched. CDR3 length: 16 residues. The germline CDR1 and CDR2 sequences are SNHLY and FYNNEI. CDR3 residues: CASSGESLAGEETQYF. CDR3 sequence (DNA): TGTGCCAGCAGTGGAGAGTCTCTAGCGGGAGAAGAGACCCAGTACTTC.

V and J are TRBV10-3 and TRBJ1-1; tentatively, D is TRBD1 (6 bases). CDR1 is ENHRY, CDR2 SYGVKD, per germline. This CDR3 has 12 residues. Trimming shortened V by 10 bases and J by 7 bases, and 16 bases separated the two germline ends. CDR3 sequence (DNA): TGTGCCACCCAGGGGACCATCAATGAAGCTTTCTTT. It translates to CATQGTINEAFF.

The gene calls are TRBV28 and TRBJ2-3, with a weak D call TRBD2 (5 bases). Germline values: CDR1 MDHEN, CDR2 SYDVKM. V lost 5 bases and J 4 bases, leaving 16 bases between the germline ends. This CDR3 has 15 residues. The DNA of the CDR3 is TGTGCCAGCAGTCCCCAGCGGCATTACTCAGATACGCAGTATTTT. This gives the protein CASSPQRHYSDTQYF.

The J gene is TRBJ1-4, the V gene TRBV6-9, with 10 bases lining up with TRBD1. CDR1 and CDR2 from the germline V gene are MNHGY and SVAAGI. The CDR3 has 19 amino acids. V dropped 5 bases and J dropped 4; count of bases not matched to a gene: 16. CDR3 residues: CASSNRRIRRDRGNEKLFF. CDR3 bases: TGTGCCAGCAGTAATAGAAGGATCCGCAGGGACAGGGGTAATGAAAAACTGTTTTTT.

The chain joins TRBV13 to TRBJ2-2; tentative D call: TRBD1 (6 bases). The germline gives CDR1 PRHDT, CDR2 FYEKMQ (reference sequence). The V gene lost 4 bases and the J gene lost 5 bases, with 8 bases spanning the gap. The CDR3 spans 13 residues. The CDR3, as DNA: TGTGCCAGCAGCTCCAGGGGTACCGGGGAGCTGTTTTTT. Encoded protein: CASSSRGTGELFF.

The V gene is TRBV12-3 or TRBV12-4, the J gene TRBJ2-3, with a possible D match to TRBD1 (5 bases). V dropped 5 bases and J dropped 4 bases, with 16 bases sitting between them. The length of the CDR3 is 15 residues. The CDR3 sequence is CASSPWGRAPDTQYF. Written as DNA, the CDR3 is TGTGCCAGCAGTCCCTGGGGCAGGGCTCCAGATACGCAGTATTTT.

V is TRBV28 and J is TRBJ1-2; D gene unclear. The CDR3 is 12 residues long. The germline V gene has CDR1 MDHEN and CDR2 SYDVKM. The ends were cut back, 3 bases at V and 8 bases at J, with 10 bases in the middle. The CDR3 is CASSFASQGYTF. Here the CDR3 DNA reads TGTGCCAGCAGTTTCGCCAGTCAGGGCTACACCTTC.

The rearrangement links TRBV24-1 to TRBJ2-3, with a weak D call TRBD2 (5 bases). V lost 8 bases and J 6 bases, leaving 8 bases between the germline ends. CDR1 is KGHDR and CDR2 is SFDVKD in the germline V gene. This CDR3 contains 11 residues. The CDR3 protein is CATKGVDTQYF. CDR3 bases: TGTGCCACCAAGGGAGTGGATACGCAGTATTTT.